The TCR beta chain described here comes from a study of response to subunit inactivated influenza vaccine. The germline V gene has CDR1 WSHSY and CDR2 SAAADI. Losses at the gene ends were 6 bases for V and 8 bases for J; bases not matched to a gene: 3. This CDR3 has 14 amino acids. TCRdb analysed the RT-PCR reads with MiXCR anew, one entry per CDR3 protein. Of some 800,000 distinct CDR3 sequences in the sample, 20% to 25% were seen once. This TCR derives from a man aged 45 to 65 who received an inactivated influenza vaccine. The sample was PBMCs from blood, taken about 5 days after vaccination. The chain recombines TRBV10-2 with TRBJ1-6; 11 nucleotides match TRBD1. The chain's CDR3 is CASRDRGPYSPLHF. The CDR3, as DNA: TGCGCCAGCAGGGACAGGGGGCCGTATTCACCCCTCCACTTT.